These 21 T cell receptor beta chains came from one sample sequenced in a study of T cell responses to AZD1222 COVID-19 vaccine. The table came from immunoSEQ multiplex PCR; TCRdb's copy has only in-frame clones and leaves some out. This sample yields some 150,000 clones, of which 91% are seen a single time; approximately 5% belongs to the top ten. Here the sequenced sample was peripheral blood, taken on day 0 of AZD1222 vaccination. Receptor source: an adult in good health.

This clone was recorded once. The rearrangement joins TRBV29-1 to TRBJ2-5; TRBD1 agrees at 10 bases. Germline V gene sequence: CDR1 SQVTM, CDR2 ANQGSEA. The ends lost 8 bases at V and 5 bases at J; junction bases unmatched: 8. This CDR3 is 13 amino acids long. CDR3 residues: CSTGTGVTETQYF. The DNA for the CDR3 is TGCAGCACCGGGACAGGGGTGACGGAGACCCAGTACTTC.

This chain joins TRBV5-4 and TRBJ2-7; 12 bases are a match to TRBD1. The germline V gene encodes CDR1 SGHNT and CDR2 YYREEE (reference sequence). The CDR3 contains 14 residues. V lost 4 bases and J lost 7; bases outside the gene matches: 6. CDR3 bases: TGTGCCAGCAGCCAGGGACAGGGGGCGGGGGAGCAGTACTTC. Residues: CASSQGQGAGEQYF.

This clone was found a few times. CDR3 residues: CASRLDEQYF. The CDR3, as DNA: TGTGCCAGCCGATTGGACGAGCAGTACTTC. This chain joins TRBV27 and TRBJ2-7; the D is unclear. This CDR3 comprises 10 residues. Germline CDR1 and CDR2: MNHEY and SMNVEV (reference sequence). The ends were cut back, 8 bases at V and 5 bases at J, with 7 bases in the middle.

The genes are TRBV9 and TRBJ2-2; D unclear. The CDR3 consists of 12 residues. Looked up from germline, CDR1 is SGDLS and CDR2 is YYNGEE. V gave up 4 bases and J gave up 5 bases, with 6 bases separating them. CDR3 sequence (DNA): TGTGCCAGCAGCCCCGGGACCGGGGAGCTGTTTTTT. It translates to CASSPGTGELFF.

The chain links TRBV7-2 to TRBJ1-6; D is unclear. The CDR3 sequence is 16 residues long. Germline CDR1 and CDR2: SGHTA and FQGNSA. V lost 3 bases and J lost 0, with 9 bases in between. CDR3 protein: CASSFSQSSYNSPLHF. Here the CDR3 DNA reads TGTGCCAGCAGCTTTAGTCAGAGCTCCTATAATTCACCCCTCCACTTT.

The chain couples TRBV19 to TRBJ1-6, with D possibly TRBD1 on 6 matching bases. The CDR3 extends over 13 amino acids. The germline gives CDR1 LNHDA, CDR2 SQIVND (reference sequence). V shed 9 bases and J shed 5 bases, with 11 bases lying between them. CDR3 nucleotide sequence: TGTGCCAGAAAGGACAGAAATAATTCACCCCTCCACTTT. Encoded protein: CARKDRNNSPLHF.

The V call is TRBV13, the J call TRBJ1-4; possibly TRBD1 for D (5 bases). The CDR3 runs to 14 residues. V lost 4 bases and J 1 base, leaving 7 bases between the germline ends. Germline CDR1 and CDR2: PRHDT and FYEKMQ (reference sequence). DNA for the CDR3: TGTGCCAGCAGCTCAGGGTTAACTAATGAAAAACTGTTTTTT. This codes for CASSSGLTNEKLFF.

In this sample, this clone turned up once. The chain has TRBV5-5 and TRBJ2-3, with 11 bases aligning to TRBD2. Trimming at V came to 3 bases and at J to 4 bases, leaving 10 bases not matched to a gene. Germline-derived CDR1 and CDR2 are SGHKS and YYEKEE (reference sequence). CDR3 length: 17 amino acids. The CDR3 here is CASSWLAGGTSPDTQYF. The DNA for the CDR3 is TGTGCCAGCAGCTGGCTAGCGGGAGGTACGAGTCCAGATACGCAGTATTTT. Drawing the rest from reference TRBV5-5 and TRBJ2-3, the complete variable domain is DAGVTQSPTHLIKTRGQQVTLRCSPISGHKSVSWYQQVLGQGPQFIFQYYEKEERGRGNFPDRFSARQFPNYSSELNVNALLLGDSALYLCASSWLAGGTSPDTQYFGPGTRLTVL.

V usage is TRBV6-5 and J usage is TRBJ2-2; possibly TRBD1 for D (6 bases). Trimming stripped 2 bases from V and 7 bases from J, with 11 bases between. The CDR3 has 14 amino acids. Germline loops: CDR1 MNHEY, CDR2 SVGAGI. CDR3 coding DNA: TGTGCCAGCAGTTACGGGGGCAGGAGCGGGGAGCTGTTTTTT. Amino acids: CASSYGGRSGELFF.

The V gene is TRBV20-1, the J gene TRBJ1-2, with a possible D match to TRBD1 (6 bases). V was clipped by 3 bases and J by 4 bases, with 9 bases between them. The CDR3 totals 12 residues. CDR1 is DFQATT, CDR2 SNEGSKA, per germline (reference sequence). The CDR3 is CSASGQPYGYTF. DNA for the CDR3: TGCAGTGCTAGTGGACAGCCCTATGGCTACACCTTC.

J is TRBJ2-1 and V is TRBV7-2; TRBD1 matches 9 bases. Unmatched junction bases numbered 6, after V lost 5 bases and J lost 4 bases. Germline V gene sequence: CDR1 SGHTA, CDR2 FQGNSA. The CDR3 sequence is 15 residues long. CDR3 sequence reads: CASSPGDREYNEQFF. The CDR3 DNA follows: TGTGCCAGCAGCCCCGGGGACAGGGAGTACAATGAGCAGTTCTTC.

This clone appeared once. The V gene is TRBV19, the J gene TRBJ2-1, with 8 nucleotides matching TRBD2. V lost 3 bases, J lost 9 bases, and 10 bases stayed unmatched. This CDR3 has 15 amino acids. Looked up from germline, CDR1 is LNHDA and CDR2 is SQIVND (reference sequence). The CDR3 DNA sequence: TGTGCCAGTAGTATTGGGACGGGAGGGCCAGGTGAGCAGTTCTTC. Amino acid sequence: CASSIGTGGPGEQFF.

The V call is TRBV28, the J call TRBJ1-6, with D possibly TRBD1 on 6 matching bases. CDR3 length: 14 residues. V gave up 0 bases and J gave up 14 bases, with 14 bases separating them. The germline V gene has CDR1 MDHEN and CDR2 SYDVKM. CDR3 in DNA: TGTGCCAGCAGTTTATGGAGCCGGGACAAAACCCTCCACTTT. This gives the protein CASSLWSRDKTLHF. Full variable domain (remainder filled in from reference TRBV28 and TRBJ1-6): DVKVTQSSRYLVKRTGEKVFLECVQDMDHENMFWYRQDPGLGLRLIYFSYDVKMKEKGDIPEGYSVSREKKERFSLILESASTNQTSMYLCASSLWSRDKTLHFGNGTRLTVT.

V is TRBV6-1 and J is TRBJ2-5, with 7 bases identical to TRBD2. V shed 2 bases and J 5 bases; nucleotides not matched to a gene: 8. Germline values: CDR1 MNHNS, CDR2 SASEGT. The CDR3 sequence is 15 residues long. DNA of the CDR3: TGTGCCAGCAGTGAACTCGCGGGAGAGGGGGAGACCCAGTACTTC. Residues: CASSELAGEGETQYF.

The chain is built from TRBV25-1 and TRBJ1-2; 8 positions match TRBD1. The CDR3 is 14 residues long. V gave up 2 bases and J gave up 6 bases; unmatched junction bases: 5. The germline gives CDR1 MGHDK, CDR2 SYGVNS. CDR3 in amino acids: CASSEPGGTNGYTF. The CDR3 DNA reads as TGTGCCAGCAGTGAACCAGGGGGCACTAATGGCTACACCTTC.

V and J are TRBV28 and TRBJ2-5, with D perhaps given as TRBD1 or TRBD2 (6 bases each). V was trimmed by 7 bases and J by 5 bases, leaving 14 bases between them. The CDR3 totals 13 residues. Germline CDR1 is MDHEN and CDR2 is SYDVKM. CDR3 sequence reads: CASTPRRGETQYF. The CDR3 DNA sequence: TGTGCCAGCACCCCCCGGAGGGGGGAGACCCAGTACTTC. The full variable domain, in which reference TRBV28 and TRBJ2-5 provide the parts outside the CDR3, is DVKVTQSSRYLVKRTGEKVFLECVQDMDHENMFWYRQDPGLGLRLIYFSYDVKMKEKGDIPEGYSVSREKKERFSLILESASTNQTSMYLCASTPRRGETQYFGPGTRLLVL.

The genes are TRBV7-8 and TRBJ2-1; D possibly corresponds to TRBD2 (6 bases). The CDR3 length is 16 residues. Germline lookup yields CDR1 SGHVS and CDR2 FQNEAQ. V was pared by 5 bases and J by 0 bases, with 14 bases between. CDR3 protein: CASSVSGSTSYNEQFF. The CDR3 coding sequence is TGTGCCAGCAGCGTTAGCGGTTCTACCTCCTACAATGAGCAGTTCTTC.

The chain couples TRBV10-1 to TRBJ2-3; 13 bases map to TRBD2. Germline assignment: CDR1 WNHNN and CDR2 SYGVQD (reference sequence). The CDR3 runs 16 residues. J gave up 5 bases and V 6 bases, and 8 bases lay outside the gene matches. CDR3 bases: TGCGCCAGCAGGACCGGGACTAGCGGGACTAAAGATACGCAGTATTTT. It codes for CASRTGTSGTKDTQYF.

This clone was counted once. The V and J genes are TRBV28 and TRBJ2-1; 14 nucleotides match TRBD2. Germline V lookup: CDR1 MDHEN, CDR2 SYDVKM. With 1 base clipped from V and 4 bases from J, the junction kept 9 bases outside the gene matches. The CDR3 runs 19 residues. CDR3 sequence: CASSLYPGTSGSVYNEQFF. The CDR3 DNA is TGTGCCAGCAGTTTATACCCCGGGACTAGCGGGAGCGTGTACAATGAGCAGTTCTTC.

The chain combines TRBV6-5 with TRBJ1-2; D gene ambiguous. This CDR3 is built from 12 residues. Trimming removed 8 bases from V and 8 bases from J, with 15 bases in between. Germline lookup yields CDR1 MNHEY and CDR2 SVGAGI. The CDR3 sequence is CASRNRLLGYTF. CDR3 DNA sequence: TGTGCCAGCCGGAACAGACTTTTGGGCTACACCTTC.

The J gene is TRBJ1-5, the V gene TRBV6-7; TRBD1 matches 7 bases. TRBV6-7 is an open reading frame, and its role is uncertain. J gave up 4 bases and V 6 bases, and 12 bases lay outside the gene matches. The CDR3 is made up of 16 amino acids. CDR3 amino acids: CASRLTRDRSNQPQHF. The DNA of the CDR3 is TGTGCCAGCAGGCTTACCCGGGACAGATCAAATCAGCCCCAGCATTTT.